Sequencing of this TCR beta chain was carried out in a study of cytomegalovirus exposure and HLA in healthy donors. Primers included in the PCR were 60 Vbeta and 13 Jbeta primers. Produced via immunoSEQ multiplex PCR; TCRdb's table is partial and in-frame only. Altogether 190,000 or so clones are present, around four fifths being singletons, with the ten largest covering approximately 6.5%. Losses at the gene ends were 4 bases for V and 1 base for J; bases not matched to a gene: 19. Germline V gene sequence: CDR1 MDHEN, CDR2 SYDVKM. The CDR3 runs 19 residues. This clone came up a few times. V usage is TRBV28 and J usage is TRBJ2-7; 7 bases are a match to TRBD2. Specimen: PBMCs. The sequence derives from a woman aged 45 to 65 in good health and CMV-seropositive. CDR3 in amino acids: CASSSPTGSGFLGSYEQYF. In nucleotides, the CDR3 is TGTGCCAGCAGTTCCCCAACCGGTAGCGGGTTCCTGGGGTCCTACGAGCAGTACTTC. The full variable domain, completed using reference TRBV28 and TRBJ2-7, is DVKVTQSSRYLVKRTGEKVFLECVQDMDHENMFWYRQDPGLGLRLIYFSYDVKMKEKGDIPEGYSVSREKKERFSLILESASTNQTSMYLCASSSPTGSGFLGSYEQYFGPGTRLTVT.